This TCR beta chain comes out of a study of OX40 agonist ivuxolimab in advanced cancers. Overall study: From roughly 23 to 85 years was the age range, with a mean of around 54 years, and about 78% were male. Study-wide results and caveats: Antigen targets of the expanded peripheral T cells went undetermined. At 0.1 to 3.0 mg/kg and by week 6, clonal expansion occurred in CD4+ and CD8+ blood T cells.

TCRdb keeps only in-frame clones here, not all; method: immunoSEQ multiplex PCR. Among 85,000 to 100,000 clones, around 87% were seen once, and the ten largest hold more than 4%. Any history of autoimmune disease or systemic immunosuppression disqualified patients. As concerns this clone: Its matching antigen is unknown.

Trimming removed 3 bases from V and 3 bases from J, with 6 bases in between. The germline gives CDR1 KGHSY, CDR2 FQNENV. The CDR3 length is 13 residues. The TCR comes from an adult with an advanced solid tumor such as melanoma, head and neck, liver or kidney cancer. V gene TRBV16 combines with J gene TRBJ1-5; D possibly corresponds to TRBD1 (6 bases). The sequencing used CD4+ or CD8+ T cells sorted from blood, collected in a trial of the OX40 agonist ivuxolimab. The DNA for the CDR3 is TGTGCCAGCAGCCAGGGGGCCAATCAGCCCCAGCATTTT. Translating gives CASSQGANQPQHF.